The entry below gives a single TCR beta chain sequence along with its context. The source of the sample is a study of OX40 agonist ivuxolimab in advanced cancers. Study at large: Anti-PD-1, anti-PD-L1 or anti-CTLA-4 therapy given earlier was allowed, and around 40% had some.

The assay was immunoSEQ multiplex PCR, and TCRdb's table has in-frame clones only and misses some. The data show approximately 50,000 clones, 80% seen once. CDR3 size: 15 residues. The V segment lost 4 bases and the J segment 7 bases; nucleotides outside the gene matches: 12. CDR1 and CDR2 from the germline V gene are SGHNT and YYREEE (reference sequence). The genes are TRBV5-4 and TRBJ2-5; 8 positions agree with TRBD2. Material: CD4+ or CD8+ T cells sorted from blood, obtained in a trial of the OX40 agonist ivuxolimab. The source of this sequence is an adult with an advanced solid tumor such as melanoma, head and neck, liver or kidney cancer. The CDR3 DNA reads TGTGCCAGCAGCCCCGGGGGGGGTACCACGGGGACCCAGTACTTC. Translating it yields CASSPGGGTTGTQYF.